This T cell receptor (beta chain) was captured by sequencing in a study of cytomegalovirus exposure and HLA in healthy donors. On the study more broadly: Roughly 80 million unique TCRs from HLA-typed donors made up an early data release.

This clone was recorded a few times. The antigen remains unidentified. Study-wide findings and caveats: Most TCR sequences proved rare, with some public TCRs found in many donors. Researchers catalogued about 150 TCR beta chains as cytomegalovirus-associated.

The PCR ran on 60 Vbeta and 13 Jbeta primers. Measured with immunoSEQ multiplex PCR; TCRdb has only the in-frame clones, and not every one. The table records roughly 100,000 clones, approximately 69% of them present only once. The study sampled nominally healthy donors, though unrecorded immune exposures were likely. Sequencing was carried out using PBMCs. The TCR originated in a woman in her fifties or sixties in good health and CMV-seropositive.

CDR3 amino acids: CASSEVGSNQPQHF. CDR3 DNA sequence: TGTGCCAGCAGTGAGGTCGGTAGCAATCAGCCCCAGCATTTT. The chain uses TRBV2 and TRBJ1-5; unclear D gene. The germline gives CDR1 SNHLY, CDR2 FYNNEI. V lost 3 bases and J lost 0, with 6 bases in between. The CDR3 length is 14 residues.